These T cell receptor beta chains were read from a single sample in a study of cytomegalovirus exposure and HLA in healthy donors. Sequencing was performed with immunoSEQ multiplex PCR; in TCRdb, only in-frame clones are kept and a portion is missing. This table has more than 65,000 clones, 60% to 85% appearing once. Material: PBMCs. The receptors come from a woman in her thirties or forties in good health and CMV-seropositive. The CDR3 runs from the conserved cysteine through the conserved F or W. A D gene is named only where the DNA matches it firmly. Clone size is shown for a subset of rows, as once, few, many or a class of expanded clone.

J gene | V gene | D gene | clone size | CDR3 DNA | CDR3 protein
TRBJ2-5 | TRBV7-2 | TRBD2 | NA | TGTGCCAGCAGCTTAGGGCGGGGGGCTTTGGAGACCCAGTACTTC | CASSLGRGALETQYF
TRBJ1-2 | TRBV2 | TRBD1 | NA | TGTGCCAGCATCCAGGGGGAAGGTGGCTACACCTTC | CASIQGEGGYTF
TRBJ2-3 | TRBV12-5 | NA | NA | TGTGCTAGTGGTTTGGTAGGCGGTAGCACAGATACGCAGTATTTT | CASGLVGGSTDTQYF
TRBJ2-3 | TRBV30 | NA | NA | TGTGCCTGGAGTGGGGCAGGGTGGGCAGATACGCAGTATTTT | CAWSGAGWADTQYF
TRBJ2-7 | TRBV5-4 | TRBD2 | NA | TGTGCCAGCAGCTTGCATAGCGGGGGCTCCTACGAGCAGTACTTC | CASSLHSGGSYEQYF
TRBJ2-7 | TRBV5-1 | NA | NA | TGCGCCAGCAGCTTATGGAACGGGGTCGAGCAGTACTTC | CASSLWNGVEQYF
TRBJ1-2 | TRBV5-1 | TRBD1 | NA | TGCGCCAGCAGCTTGGATACAGGGGGATATGGCTACACCTTC | CASSLDTGGYGYTF
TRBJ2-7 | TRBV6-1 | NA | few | TGTGCCAGCAGTGACGGGAGCGGCTTCGACTTC | CASSDGSGFDF
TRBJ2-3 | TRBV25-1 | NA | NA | TGTGCCTCGTCAACGCGAGGCGATACGCAGTATTTT | CASSTRGDTQYF
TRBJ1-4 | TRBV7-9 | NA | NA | TGTGCCAGCAGCAGCGACAGAAAACTGTTTTTT | CASSSDRKLFF
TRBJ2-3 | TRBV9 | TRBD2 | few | TGTGCCAGCAGCGGAAGCGGGGGTGTCACAGATACGCAGTATTTT | CASSGSGGVTDTQYF
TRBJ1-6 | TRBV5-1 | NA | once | TGCGCCAGCGGGCTCCCCCTCTCAGGGGCTCCCCTCCACTTT | CASGLPLSGAPLHF
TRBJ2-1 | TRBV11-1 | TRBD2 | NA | TGTGCCAGCAGCTCCCCTCTCTCGGGGGGGCATAGTGAGCAGTTCTTC | CASSSPLSGGHSEQFF
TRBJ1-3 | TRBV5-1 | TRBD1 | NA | TGCGCCAGCAGCTTGTACAGGGGGGGCACCATATATTTT | CASSLYRGGTIYF
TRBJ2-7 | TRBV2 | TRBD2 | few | TGTGCCAGCAGTGAATTTTCGAGAGGATTTGCTAGCGGGAGTCATCCCTACGAGCAGTACTTC | CASSEFSRGFASGSHPYEQYF
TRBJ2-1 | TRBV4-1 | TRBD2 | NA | TGCGCCAGCAGCCAAGGGACTAGCGGGGCCTACAATGAGCAGTTCTTC | CASSQGTSGAYNEQFF
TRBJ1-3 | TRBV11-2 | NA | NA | TGTGCCAGCAGCTTTAGTCGAAACACCATATATTTT | CASSFSRNTIYF
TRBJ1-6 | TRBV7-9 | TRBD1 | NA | TGTGCCAGCAGCCCGGGACAGTCTATTGGTTCACCCCTCCACTTT | CASSPGQSIGSPLHF
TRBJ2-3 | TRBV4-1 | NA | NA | TGCGCCAGCAGCCAAGTAGCCCTCTTCGCAGATACGCAGTATTTT | CASSQVALFADTQYF
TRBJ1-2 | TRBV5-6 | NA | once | TGTGCCAGCAGCTTGTCAGGACTGGACTATGGCTACACCTTC | CASSLSGLDYGYTF
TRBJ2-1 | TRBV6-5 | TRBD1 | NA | TGTGCCAGCAGTTTCCGGGACAGGTACAATGAGCAGTTCTTC | CASSFRDRYNEQFF
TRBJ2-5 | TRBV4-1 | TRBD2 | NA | TGCGCCAGCAGCCGCGGGACTAGCGGGGGGGCCGGAGAGACCCAGTACTTC | CASSRGTSGGAGETQYF
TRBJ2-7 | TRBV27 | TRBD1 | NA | TGTGCCAGCACCCCGGGACAGGGGGCTGGCGAGCAGTACTTC | CASTPGQGAGEQYF
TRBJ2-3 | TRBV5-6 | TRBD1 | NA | TGTGCCAGCAGCGTTAGGCCGACAGGGGCCGCAGATACGCAGTATTTT | CASSVRPTGAADTQYF
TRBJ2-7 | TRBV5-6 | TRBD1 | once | TGTGCCAGCAGTCGGGACAGGGGGGATTACGAGCAGTACTTC | CASSRDRGDYEQYF
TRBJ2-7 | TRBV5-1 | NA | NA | TGCGCCAGCAGCCCGGATGGGGCCCGATCCCCTCGCTTC | CASSPDGARSPRF
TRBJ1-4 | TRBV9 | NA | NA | TGTGCCAGCAGCGTAGCTAGTCAGAATTCAGAAAAACTGTTTTTT | CASSVASQNSEKLFF
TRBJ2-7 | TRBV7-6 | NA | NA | TGTGCCAGCAGCTTAGCGGTGGGGCAGGTCACCTACGAGCAGTACTTC | CASSLAVGQVTYEQYF
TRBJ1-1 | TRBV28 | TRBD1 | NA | TGTGCCAGCAGTTTTCCCAAAAGAAGGGACAGCCGGAACACTGAAGCTTTCTTT | CASSFPKRRDSRNTEAFF
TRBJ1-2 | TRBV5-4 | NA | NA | TGTGCCAGCAGCCGACCTAAGGACGGGGAATATGGCTACACCTTC | CASSRPKDGEYGYTF
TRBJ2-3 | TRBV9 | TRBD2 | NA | TGTGCCAGCAGCGTAGGTGGGCGGGGGGAAAGAGATACGCAGTATTTT | CASSVGGRGERDTQYF
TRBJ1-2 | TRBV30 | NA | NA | TGTGCCTGGAATTCGGGGATGGTAGACTATGGCTACACCTTC | CAWNSGMVDYGYTF
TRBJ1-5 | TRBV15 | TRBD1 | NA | TGTGCCACCAGCATAACAGGGGGGGTTCAGCCCCAGCATTTT | CATSITGGVQPQHF
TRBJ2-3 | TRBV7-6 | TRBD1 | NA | TGTGCCAGCAGCCCCGGGACAGGGTCCTTAGATACGCAGTATTTT | CASSPGTGSLDTQYF
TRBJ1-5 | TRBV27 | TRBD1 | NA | TGTGCCAGCAGTTTATCACAGGGGAGGATCCAGCCCCAGCATTTT | CASSLSQGRIQPQHF
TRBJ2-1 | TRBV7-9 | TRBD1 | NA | TGTGCCAGCAGCTTAACTGGGACAGGGTCGGGGGGCAATGAGCAGTTCTTC | CASSLTGTGSGGNEQFF
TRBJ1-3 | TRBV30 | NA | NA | TGTGCCTGGAGTTTCGGCAGGTCTGGAAACACCATATATTTT | CAWSFGRSGNTIYF
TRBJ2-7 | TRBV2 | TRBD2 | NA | TGTGCCAGCAAGGCAGGGCTAGCGGGTCTATCCGGCGAGCAGTACTTC | CASKAGLAGLSGEQYF
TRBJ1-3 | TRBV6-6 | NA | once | TGTGCCAGCACAACTGGAAACACCATATATTTT | CASTTGNTIYF
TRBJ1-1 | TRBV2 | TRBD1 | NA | TGTGCCAGCAGTTATGAGGGACAGGGGATCACTGAAGCTTTCTTT | CASSYEGQGITEAFF